A single sample gave rise to the 27 T cell receptor beta chains below, sequenced in a study of OX40 agonist ivuxolimab in advanced cancers. The assay was immunoSEQ multiplex PCR, and TCRdb's table has in-frame clones only and misses some. Seen here are tens of thousands of clones, around nine tenths observed once, and the top ten hold less than 0.6%. The specimen was CD4+ or CD8+ T cells sorted from blood, collected in a trial of the OX40 agonist ivuxolimab. The receptors originated from an adult with an advanced solid tumor such as melanoma, head and neck, liver or kidney cancer.

V usage is TRBV10-2 and J usage is TRBJ2-5; the D call may be TRBD1 or TRBD2 (7 bases each). The CDR3 consists of 14 residues. V was shortened by 8 bases and J by 0 bases, with 13 bases between the two germline ends. Germline CDR1 is WSHSY and CDR2 is SAAADI. As DNA, the CDR3 is TGCGCCAGCCAGGGGGGAGGGAACCAAGAGACCCAGTACTTC. It yields the protein CASQGGGNQETQYF.

This clone turned up a few times. The chain employs TRBV5-1 and TRBJ2-7; D is uncertain. The germline V gene has CDR1 SGHRS and CDR2 YFSETQ. The CDR3 sequence is 12 residues long. Trimming left V 0 bases short and J 2 bases short, with 3 bases between. The DNA for the CDR3 is TGCGCCAGCAGCTTGGACACCTACGAGCAGTACTTC. This gives the protein CASSLDTYEQYF.

The chain combines TRBV5-4 with TRBJ2-3; D possibly corresponds to TRBD1 (8 bases). Germline loops: CDR1 SGHNT, CDR2 YYREEE (reference sequence). The ends were cut back, 4 bases at V and 2 bases at J, with 20 bases in the middle. This CDR3 has 17 amino acids. This CDR3 reads CASSPGGRGRNTDTQYF. In DNA form, the CDR3 reads TGTGCCAGCAGCCCGGGGGGCAGGGGGCGAAACACAGATACGCAGTATTTT.

The chain recombines TRBV7-2 with TRBJ1-2; 7 positions match TRBD1. The CDR3 runs to 16 residues. The trim removed 0 bases at V and 8 bases at J, leaving 12 bases unmatched. Germline loops: CDR1 SGHTA, CDR2 FQGNSA. CDR3: CASSLALLGGGGGYTF. CDR3 DNA sequence: TGTGCCAGCAGCTTAGCGCTCTTAGGGGGCGGCGGCGGCTACACCTTC.

V is TRBV6-5 and J is TRBJ1-5; TRBD1 aligns across 7 bases. The trim removed 9 bases at V and 4 bases at J, leaving 9 bases unmatched. Looked up from germline, CDR1 is MNHEY and CDR2 is SVGAGI. This CDR3 region has 14 residues. The CDR3 sequence is CASQTGDRNQPQHF. CDR3 sequence (DNA): TGTGCCAGTCAAACAGGGGACCGGAATCAGCCCCAGCATTTT.

CDR3 in DNA: TGTGCCAGCAGCCCAACGGGAGAGGGATACGAGCAGTACTTC. Residues: CASSPTGEGYEQYF. The genes are TRBV9 and TRBJ2-7; perhaps TRBD2 as D (6 bases). The V and J ends lost 4 bases and 4 bases respectively, with 15 bases between them. Germline V gene lookup returns CDR1 SGDLS and CDR2 YYNGEE. The CDR3 has 14 amino acids. The whole variable domain, filled in from reference TRBV9 and TRBJ2-7, reads DSGVTQTPKHLITATGQRVTLRCSPRSGDLSVYWYQQSLDQGLQFLIQYYNGEERAKGNILERFSAQQFPDLHSELNLSSLELGDSALYFCASSPTGEGYEQYFGPGTRLTVT.

The chain links TRBV28 to TRBJ2-3, with 7 bases that match TRBD1. The CDR3 has 15 amino acids. V lost 8 bases, J lost 4 bases, and 12 bases stayed unmatched. Germline V CDR1 and CDR2: MDHEN, SYDVKM. This CDR3 reads CASHPPRGRPDTQYF. The CDR3 DNA is TGTGCCAGCCATCCACCAAGGGGGCGTCCAGATACGCAGTATTTT.

This clone was detected only a few times. The V and J genes are TRBV5-5 and TRBJ1-1; a weak D match, TRBD1 (5 bases). The length of the CDR3 is 13 residues. V lost 2 bases, J lost 4 bases, and 9 bases lay in between. CDR1 and CDR2 (germline): SGHKS, YYEKEE (reference sequence). The CDR3 DNA follows: TGTGCCAGCAGCTTACATCAGGGCACTGAAGCTTTCTTT. Its translation: CASSLHQGTEAFF.

CDR3 amino acids: CASQGAGGPGTQYF. The CDR3 region has the DNA TGTGCCAGCCAGGGGGCGGGAGGGCCAGGAACGCAGTATTTT. The chain is built from TRBV6-5 and TRBJ2-3, with D possibly matching TRBD2 (9 bases). Germline V gene lookup returns CDR1 MNHEY and CDR2 SVGAGI. Trimming cost V 8 bases and J 9 bases, with 21 bases left between them. The CDR3 consists of 14 residues.

The J gene is TRBJ2-7, the V gene TRBV27, with a weak D call TRBD2 (6 bases). The V gene lost 6 bases and the J gene lost 3 bases, with 18 bases spanning the gap. Germline V gives CDR1 MNHEY, CDR2 SMNVEV (reference sequence). The CDR3 is 15 residues long. CDR3 region: CASRPPHGSHYEQYF. Written as DNA, the CDR3 is TGTGCCAGCAGACCCCCCCACGGGAGTCACTACGAGCAGTACTTC.

The chain is built from TRBV19 and TRBJ1-4; no clear D gene. Germline loops: CDR1 LNHDA, CDR2 SQIVND (reference sequence). Trimming left V 6 bases short and J 0 bases short, with 11 bases between. This CDR3 spans 15 amino acids. This CDR3 reads CASRRDGATNEKLFF. In nucleotides, the CDR3 is TGTGCCAGTAGGAGAGACGGTGCAACTAATGAAAAACTGTTTTTT.

The chain links TRBV30 to TRBJ1-3, with D perhaps TRBD1 (5 bases). The CDR3 is made up of 13 amino acids. CDR1 GTSNPN and CDR2 SVGIG come from the germline V gene (reference sequence). V was pared by 3 bases and J by 4 bases, with 10 bases between. This CDR3 reads CAWSAGVGNTIYF. The CDR3 region has the DNA TGTGCCTGGAGCGCGGGGGTCGGAAACACCATATATTTT.

The chain links TRBV30 to TRBJ2-6, with D maybe TRBD1 (5 bases). The CDR3 is 16 residues long. The V gene lost 1 base and the J gene lost 0 bases, with 10 bases spanning the gap. Per the germline V gene, CDR1 is GTSNPN and CDR2 is SVGIG (reference sequence). The CDR3 coding sequence is TGTGCCTGGAGTGGTCAGACAGCCTCTGGGGCCAACGTCCTGACTTTC. This gives the protein CAWSGQTASGANVLTF.

The chain has TRBV6-1 and TRBJ1-3, with D possibly TRBD1 on 5 matching bases. There are 14 residues in the CDR3. The V and J ends lost 2 bases and 1 base respectively, with 6 bases between them. The germline gives CDR1 MNHNS, CDR2 SASEGT. CDR3 sequence: CASSETGSGNTIYF. The CDR3 DNA reads TGTGCCAGCAGTGAAACAGGTTCTGGAAACACCATATATTTT.

The chain couples TRBV9 to TRBJ2-6; D remains ambiguous. There are 14 residues in the CDR3. V lost 1 base to trimming and J lost 4 bases, with 6 bases between them. Germline V lookup: CDR1 SGDLS, CDR2 YYNGEE. CDR3 in DNA: TGTGCCAGCAGCGTATCCCCCGGGGCCAACGTCCTGACTTTC. Translated: CASSVSPGANVLTF.

The chain has TRBV19 and TRBJ1-5; no reliable D call. This CDR3 spans 15 amino acids. Germline loops: CDR1 LNHDA, CDR2 SQIVND (reference sequence). V was clipped by 5 bases and J by 8 bases, with 19 bases between them. Here the CDR3 reads CASSLRTWGTEPQHF. The DNA of the CDR3 is TGTGCCAGTAGTCTAAGGACCTGGGGAACGGAGCCCCAGCATTTT. The full variable domain, in which reference TRBV19 and TRBJ1-5 provide the parts outside the CDR3, is DGGITQSPKYLFRKEGQNVTLSCEQNLNHDAMYWYRQDPGQGLRLIYYSQIVNDFQKGDIAEGYSVSREKKESFPLTVTSAQKNPTAFYLCASSLRTWGTEPQHFGDGTRLSIL.

The chain joins TRBV11-2 to TRBJ2-2, with 8 bases fitting TRBD2. V gave up 5 bases and J gave up 4 bases; unmatched junction bases: 6. This CDR3 comprises 15 residues. Germline values: CDR1 SGHAT, CDR2 FQNNGV. The CDR3 sequence: CASSQSGSSTGELFF. In DNA form, the CDR3 reads TGTGCCAGCAGCCAAAGCGGGAGTAGCACCGGGGAGCTGTTTTTT.

The rearrangement links TRBV6-6 to TRBJ2-2; 8 nucleotides match TRBD1. Germline CDR1 and CDR2: MNHNY and SVGAGI (reference sequence). The V segment lost 5 bases and the J segment 6 bases; nucleotides outside the gene matches: 2. CDR3 size: 13 residues. The CDR3 protein is CASSQQGAGELFF. The CDR3 nucleotides read TGTGCCAGCAGTCAACAGGGGGCCGGGGAGCTGTTTTTT.

The chain couples TRBV25-1 to TRBJ2-7; D is tentatively TRBD1 or TRBD2 (7 bases each). Trimming removed 2 bases from V and 2 bases from J, with 10 bases in between. Germline CDR1 MGHDK, CDR2 SYGVNS. This CDR3 is built from 14 residues. Here the CDR3 reads CASSEQGGAYEQYF. CDR3 nucleotides: TGTGCCAGCAGTGAACAGGGGGGGGCCTACGAGCAGTACTTC.

This chain uses TRBV7-2 with TRBJ2-1; D possibly corresponds to TRBD2 (6 bases). Germline CDR1 is SGHTA and CDR2 is FQGNSA. V was clipped by 4 bases and J by 2 bases, with 15 bases between them. CDR3 size: 16 residues. The CDR3 DNA sequence: TGTGCCAGCAGCTCGCAGGGCGCGGGGACCTACAATGAGCAGTTCTTC. This codes for CASSSQGAGTYNEQFF.

V is TRBV5-1 and J is TRBJ2-1, with 8 bases lining up with TRBD1. The germline V gene has CDR1 SGHRS and CDR2 YFSETQ. The trim removed 0 bases at V and 4 bases at J, leaving 15 bases unmatched. This CDR3 spans 19 amino acids. CDR3 in DNA: TGCGCCAGCAGCTTGGCCGGGACAGGTCACCTATCGTCATACAATGAGCAGTTCTTC. Protein sequence: CASSLAGTGHLSSYNEQFF.

The rearrangement joins TRBV30 to TRBJ1-4; 7 nucleotides agree with TRBD1. V shed 2 bases, J shed 7 bases, and the junction held 7 bases outside the gene matches. This CDR3 contains 14 residues. The germline V gene has CDR1 GTSNPN and CDR2 SVGIG (reference sequence). The CDR3 DNA sequence: TGTGCCTGGAGTATGGCAGGGGGGGCTGAAAAACTGTTTTTT. Translating gives CAWSMAGGAEKLFF.

This sequence joins TRBV19 and TRBJ2-1, with D tentatively TRBD1 or TRBD2 (5 bases each). CDR1 and CDR2 from the germline V gene are LNHDA and SQIVND (reference sequence). Between the trimmed V and J ends, which lost 10 bases and 4 bases, there was a span of 17 bases. The CDR3 covers 14 residues. The CDR3: CATRDREGYNEQFF. The CDR3, as DNA: TGTGCCACTCGGGACCGCGAAGGGTACAATGAGCAGTTCTTC.

The J gene is TRBJ1-3, the V gene TRBV7-3; the D is unclear. Per germline, CDR1 SGHTA and CDR2 FQGTGA. The CDR3 extends over 12 amino acids. V lost 6 bases, J lost 4 bases, and 7 bases lay in between. For the CDR3, the DNA is TGTGCCAGCAGAGGTGCGGGAAACACCATATATTTT. It encodes CASRGAGNTIYF.

The V gene is TRBV6-6, the J gene TRBJ1-4; a possible D gene is TRBD1 (5 bases). V gave up 4 bases and J gave up 6 bases, with 12 bases separating them. The CDR3 has 14 amino acids. CDR1 MNHNY and CDR2 SVGAGI come from the germline V gene (reference sequence). CDR3 loop: CASSFREGYEKLFF. The CDR3 DNA sequence: TGTGCCAGCAGTTTTAGGGAGGGGTATGAAAAACTGTTTTTT.

The V gene is TRBV11-2, the J gene TRBJ1-1; D is uncertain. Germline V lookup: CDR1 SGHAT, CDR2 FQNNGV. CDR3 length: 14 residues. The V end lost 5 bases, the J end lost 2 bases, and 12 bases lay between the germline ends. CDR3 sequence: CASSHAGINTEAFF. The CDR3 DNA follows: TGTGCCAGCAGCCACGCGGGGATTAACACTGAAGCTTTCTTT.

V is TRBV7-3 and J is TRBJ1-1; 9 bases are a match to TRBD1. The CDR3 is made up of 15 amino acids. Germline V gene data show CDR1 as SGHTA and CDR2 as FQGTGA. Losses at the gene ends were 0 bases for V and 7 bases for J; bases not matched to a gene: 6. CDR3 DNA sequence: TGTGCCAGCAGCTTAACCGCCGGGACAGGGTTTGAAGCTTTCTTT. Protein product: CASSLTAGTGFEAFF.